The 28 T cell receptor beta chains presented below share a single source sample, sequenced in a study of T-cell memory formation after mild COVID-19. TCRdb re-called the 5' RACE reads with MiXCR, one entry per CDR3 protein. Of approximately 350,000 distinct CDR3 sequences listed, roughly 13% are singletons. The specimen was PBMCs or a T cell subset sorted from them (not recorded which). The source of these receptors is a man younger than 35 who had mild COVID-19 (a few samples of this study predate the infection). Cell type and time point are not known.

This clonotype was counted only a few times. The chain has TRBV12-3 or TRBV12-4 and TRBJ1-2, with 12 bases aligning to TRBD1. CDR3 length: 15 residues. Unmatched junction bases numbered 7, after V lost 4 bases and J lost 7 bases. CDR3 loop: CASSYGTGGSTGYTF. CDR3 in DNA: TGTGCCAGCAGTTATGGGACAGGGGGCTCCACTGGCTACACCTTC.

The chain couples TRBV10-3 to TRBJ2-5; D unclear. Germline values: CDR1 ENHRY, CDR2 SYGVKD. Trimming cost V 0 bases and J 2 bases, with 7 bases left between them. The CDR3 loop spans 14 amino acids. CDR3: CAISESVRQETQYF. The CDR3 DNA is TGTGCCATCAGTGAGTCGGTCAGGCAAGAGACCCAGTACTTC.

Only a few counts were recorded for this clonotype. The rearrangement joins TRBV9 to TRBJ2-5, with TRBD2 matching over 13 bases. The germline V gene has CDR1 SGDLS and CDR2 YYNGEE. The CDR3 runs to 15 residues. The trim removed 4 bases at V and 7 bases at J, leaving 7 bases unmatched. This CDR3 is CASSQTRLAGGTQYF. CDR3 nucleotide sequence: TGTGCCAGCAGCCAAACCCGACTAGCGGGGGGGACCCAGTACTTC.

This clonotype was seen ten or more times. The chain recombines TRBV11-2 with TRBJ2-7; no clear D gene. Germline assignment: CDR1 SGHAT and CDR2 FQNNGV. The CDR3 is 13 residues long. V gave up 0 bases and J gave up 0 bases, with 3 bases separating them. The CDR3: CASSLEFSYEQYV. The CDR3 DNA is TGTGCCAGCAGCTTAGAATTCTCCTACGAGCAGTACGTC.

CDR3 in DNA: TGTGCCAGCACCGTCGGGGGAGAGACCCAGTACTTC. Protein: CASTVGGETQYF. The chain couples TRBV12-3 or TRBV12-4 to TRBJ2-5; D possibly corresponds to TRBD2 (6 bases). V was trimmed by 7 bases and J by 4 bases, leaving 10 bases between them. This CDR3 comprises 12 residues.

There are a few counts of this clonotype. The chain combines TRBV5-1 with TRBJ2-3, with D unclear. CDR3 length: 14 residues. Between the trimmed V and J ends, which lost 4 bases and 2 bases, there was a span of 11 bases. Germline V gene sequence: CDR1 SGHRS, CDR2 YFSETQ. As DNA, the CDR3 is TGCGCCAGCAGCCCGAAGACTTTCACAGATACGCAGTATTTT. Translation gives CASSPKTFTDTQYF.

The V gene is TRBV11-3, the J gene TRBJ2-1; tentatively, D is TRBD2 (6 bases). Germline V CDR1 and CDR2: SGHNT, YENEEA. CDR3 length: 17 residues. V was shortened by 0 bases and J by 0 bases, with 12 bases between the two germline ends. The CDR3 DNA is TGTGCCAGCAGCTTAGAGGGTGGACTAAGCTCCTACAATGAGCAGTTCTTC. Translated: CASSLEGGLSSYNEQFF. Looking up the rest from reference TRBV11-3 and TRBJ2-1 gives the full variable domain: EAGVVQSPRYKIIEKKQPVAFWCNPISGHNTLYWYLQNLGQGPELLIRYENEEAVDDSQLPKDRFSAERLKGVDSTLKIQPAELGDSAVYLCASSLEGGLSSYNEQFFGPGTRLTVL.

This clonotype came up a few times. The CDR3 DNA is TGCGCCAGCAGCTTGGAAGAGCTAGAGAGTCTTGGCACAGATACGCAGTATTTT. The encoded protein is CASSLEELESLGTDTQYF. The chain has TRBV5-1 and TRBJ2-3; D is uncertain. V gave up 0 bases and J gave up 1 base, with 18 bases separating them. The CDR3 sequence is 18 residues long. The germline CDR1 and CDR2 sequences are SGHRS and YFSETQ.

A few counts support this clonotype. The rearrangement joins TRBV5-1 to TRBJ2-3; no firm D call. Looked up from germline, CDR1 is SGHRS and CDR2 is YFSETQ. Trimming stripped 6 bases from V and 2 bases from J, with 13 bases between. This CDR3 comprises 14 residues. CDR3 loop: CASKPSVVTDTQYF. CDR3 DNA sequence: TGCGCCAGCAAGCCTTCAGTGGTCACAGATACGCAGTATTTT.

This clonotype was seen more than once but under ten times. This chain joins TRBV7-9 and TRBJ2-3, with 10 positions matching TRBD1. Germline assignment: CDR1 SEHNR and CDR2 FQNEAQ (reference sequence). The CDR3 contains 16 residues. V lost 1 base, J lost 6 bases, and 7 bases stayed unmatched. The CDR3 spells CASSLGRRDRGDTQYF. The CDR3 DNA reads as TGTGCCAGCAGCTTAGGACGACGGGACAGGGGCGATACGCAGTATTTT.

This clonotype turned up a few times. The rearrangement uses TRBV5-6 and TRBJ1-2, with TRBD1 identical over 8 bases. This CDR3 comprises 14 residues. Unmatched junction bases numbered 7, after V lost 2 bases and J lost 7 bases. Germline loops: CDR1 SGHDT, CDR2 YYEEEE. The CDR3 loop reads CASSFKDRASGYTF. The CDR3 nucleotides are TGTGCCAGCAGCTTTAAGGACAGGGCGTCTGGCTACACCTTC.

The table lists this clonotype with a few counts. The chain uses TRBV9 and TRBJ2-4, with TRBD1 matching 8 bases. The germline CDR1 and CDR2 sequences are SGDLS and YYNGEE. V gave up 4 bases and J gave up 8 bases; unmatched junction bases: 11. The CDR3 runs 15 residues. In nucleotides, the CDR3 is TGTGCCAGCAGCTTACGCAGGGGGCCATCGGACATTCAGTACTTC. It is translated as CASSLRRGPSDIQYF.

This clonotype came up a few times. This chain links TRBV12-3 or TRBV12-4 with TRBJ1-1; no firm D call. The CDR3 consists of 13 residues. Deletions cut 7 bases from V and 0 bases from J, with 9 bases between. The CDR3 reads CASTLLLNTEAFF. Here the CDR3 DNA reads TGTGCCAGCACCCTACTCTTGAACACTGAAGCTTTCTTT.

V usage is TRBV29-1 and J usage is TRBJ2-3; a weak D match, TRBD2 (6 bases). The CDR3 length is 13 residues. The V and J ends lost 4 bases and 0 bases respectively, with 8 bases between them. In germline, CDR1 is SQVTM, CDR2 ANQGSEA. The CDR3 here is CSVGAGSTDTQYF. The CDR3 DNA is TGCAGCGTTGGGGCGGGGAGCACAGATACGCAGTATTTT.

CDR3: CASSSRGWTGELFF. The CDR3 DNA is TGTGCCAGCAGCTCAAGGGGTTGGACCGGGGAGCTGTTTTTT. The chain combines TRBV7-9 with TRBJ2-2, with D possibly TRBD1 on 5 matching bases. V was cut by 4 bases and J by 5 bases, with 11 bases left in between. The germline V gene encodes CDR1 SEHNR and CDR2 FQNEAQ (reference sequence). The CDR3 runs 14 residues.

This clonotype was seen more than once but under ten times. CDR3 coding DNA: TGTGCCAGCAGCTTGAAATTGGACAGGCAGAATGAAAAACTGTTTTTT. It codes for CASSLKLDRQNEKLFF. This chain joins TRBV11-2 and TRBJ1-4, with 7 bases aligning to TRBD1. The length of the CDR3 is 16 residues. Germline V lookup: CDR1 SGHAT, CDR2 FQNNGV. Germline trimming cut 3 bases from V and 5 bases from J; bases unmatched to any gene: 9.

The rearrangement uses TRBV4-3 and TRBJ2-7, with a weak D call TRBD1 (6 bases). V lost 0 bases and J 1 base, leaving 25 bases between the germline ends. The germline CDR1 and CDR2 sequences are LGHNA and YSLEER. This CDR3 region has 20 residues. The CDR3 spells CASSQDRVRRRTGQSYEQYF. CDR3 DNA: TGCGCCAGCAGCCAAGACCGGGTTAGAAGGAGGACCGGACAGTCCTACGAGCAGTACTTC.

As DNA, the CDR3 is TGCGCCAGCAAGGGGACAGGGGTTCCCACCCTCCACTTT. Protein: CASKGTGVPTLHF. The chain combines TRBV5-1 with TRBJ1-6; 10 bases agree with TRBD1. CDR1 and CDR2 from the germline V gene are SGHRS and YFSETQ. V lost 6 bases, J lost 14 bases, and 8 bases stayed unmatched. There are 13 residues in the CDR3.

This clonotype was seen a handful of times. This chain links TRBV7-2 with TRBJ1-5, with D perhaps TRBD1 (5 bases). Trimming took 4 bases from V and 7 from J, leaving 11 bases between them. The CDR3 consists of 13 residues. Germline CDR1 SGHTA, CDR2 FQGNSA. The CDR3 spells CASSWDQGQPQHF. The CDR3 DNA sequence: TGTGCCAGCAGCTGGGACCAGGGACAGCCCCAGCATTTT. The variable domain in full, with the rest retrieved from reference TRBV7-2 and TRBJ1-5, is GAGVSQSPSNKVTEKGKDVELRCDPISGHTALYWYRQSLGQGLEFLIYFQGNSAPDKSGLPSDRFSAERTGGSVSTLTIQRTQQEDSAVYLCASSWDQGQPQHFGDGTRLSIL.

The CDR3 loop reads CSADLNGEPYEQYF. CDR3 coding DNA: TGCAGTGCTGACCTTAACGGGGAGCCCTACGAGCAGTACTTC. V usage is TRBV20-1 and J usage is TRBJ2-7, with D possibly matching TRBD2 (5 bases). V was cut by 5 bases and J by 2 bases, with 16 bases left in between. Germline V gene data show CDR1 as DFQATT and CDR2 as SNEGSKA (reference sequence). The CDR3 has 14 residues.

The J gene is TRBJ2-7, the V gene TRBV18; D is tentatively TRBD1 or TRBD2 (6 bases each). The V end lost 3 bases, the J end lost 1 base, and 22 bases lay between the germline ends. The CDR3 spans 18 residues. Germline V gene sequence: CDR1 KGHSH, CDR2 LQKENI. CDR3 nucleotides: TGTGCCAGCTCACCCCAAACGATGGGGGGCGTAGGTTCCTACGAGCAGTACGTC. Translated, it gives CASSPQTMGGVGSYEQYV.

This clonotype was observed a few times. The chain has TRBV2 and TRBJ2-2; no firm D call. The CDR3 is made up of 16 amino acids. Per germline, CDR1 SNHLY and CDR2 FYNNEI. The germline V and J ends were trimmed by 1 base and 0 bases, with 9 bases remaining between them. The CDR3 DNA follows: TGTGCCAGCAGTGAAGGGACGGCCCCGAACACCGGGGAGCTGTTTTTT. This translates into CASSEGTAPNTGELFF.

The V call is TRBV28, the J call TRBJ2-6, with TRBD1 matching 7 bases. This CDR3 is 15 amino acids long. The trim removed 7 bases at V and 2 bases at J, leaving 5 bases unmatched. Germline lookup yields CDR1 MDHEN and CDR2 SYDVKM. The CDR3 here is CASTIDRAGANVLTF. The DNA of the CDR3 is TGTGCCAGCACCATTGACAGGGCTGGGGCCAACGTCCTGACTTTC.

This clonotype was seen a few times. The rearrangement joins TRBV7-9 to TRBJ1-2; D uncertain. V shed 5 bases and J shed 4 bases, with 20 bases lying between them. The CDR3 contains 16 residues. From germline, CDR1 is SEHNR and CDR2 FQNEAQ (reference sequence). As DNA, the CDR3 is TGTGCCAGCAGCCCCCGGGGTGGGCCAATACCCTATGGCTACACCTTC. Translation gives CASSPRGGPIPYGYTF.

The chain links TRBV7-6 to TRBJ1-5; no clear D. Trimming took 6 bases from V and 6 from J, leaving 18 bases between them. This CDR3 spans 15 amino acids. Germline V gives CDR1 SGHVS, CDR2 FNYEAQ. The CDR3 region has the DNA TGTGCCAGCAGGTCCAGACGGGATTTGGGTCAGCCCCAGCATTTT. Translated: CASRSRRDLGQPQHF. Filled out from reference TRBV7-6 and TRBJ1-5, the complete variable domain reads GAGVSQSPRYKVTKRGQDVALRCDPISGHVSLYWYRQALGQGPEFLTYFNYEAQQDKSGLPNDRFSAERPEGSISTLTIQRTEQRDSAMYRCASRSRRDLGQPQHFGDGTRLSIL.

This clonotype was counted between two and nine times. The chain couples TRBV4-1 to TRBJ2-5; TRBD2 aligns across 14 bases. Trimming took 3 bases from V and 5 from J; bases not matched to a gene: 8. The CDR3 is 17 amino acids. Germline CDR1 MGHRA, CDR2 YSYEKL. CDR3 in amino acids: CASSQTSGGAGLETQYF. The CDR3 nucleotides read TGCGCCAGCAGCCAGACTAGCGGGGGGGCCGGTCTTGAGACCCAGTACTTC.

The chain employs TRBV6-2 or TRBV6-3 and TRBJ1-6, with 10 bases that match TRBD1. CDR1 and CDR2 (germline): MNHEY, SVGEGT. CDR3 length equals 15 residues. With V trimmed by 8 bases and J by 6 bases, 7 bases remained unmatched. The DNA for the CDR3 is TGTGCCAGCGCCTTTGGACAGGGGGGTAATTCACCCCTCCACTTT. Translation: CASAFGQGGNSPLHF.

The chain links TRBV12-3 or TRBV12-4 to TRBJ2-5, with D possibly TRBD1 on 5 matching bases. V gave up 3 bases and J gave up 4 bases, with 15 bases separating them. This CDR3 has 15 residues. The CDR3 DNA follows: TGTGCCAGCAGTTTTAGTGGGGCCGCAGGAGAGACCCAGTACTTC. Amino acid sequence: CASSFSGAAGETQYF.